This TCR beta chain is from a study of blood T cells in healthy people across ages. Staff drew around 10 milliliters of peripheral blood from each donor. Sample-barcoded 5' priming and a J-beta primer mix drove a second PCR of about 7 to 12 cycles. All cDNA molecules were each tagged by a template-switch adaptor with 12 random nucleotides. One entry per CDR3 protein results from TCRdb running MiXCR on the 5' RACE reads. The sample yields roughly 800,000 distinct CDR3 sequences, roughly 64% seen once. With respect to this clonotype: No antigen is known for it. At one end the junction does not follow the germline gene, possibly because of a read error.

The CDR3 has 14 amino acids. The germline gives CDR1 KGHSH, CDR2 LQKENI. Overall study results and limits: Diversity was estimated from one million T cells, and these estimates were considered underestimates. Donor CMV status, an unknown factor, possibly confounded changes in expanded clonotypes.

This TCR was recovered from a man aged 30-40 years in good health. The chain recombines TRBV18 with TRBJ1-1; D not certain. The sample consisted of blood. This chain's CDR3 is CATVGRWPNTEVFF. The DNA for the CDR3 is TGTGCCACCGTTGGGAGGTGGCCGAACACTGAAGTTTTCTTT.